A single sample is the source of the 2 T cell receptor beta chains below, sequenced in a study of T cells after yellow fever vaccination (dated by TCRdb to the late 2010s). Library preparation used 5' RACE. The data were produced on an Illumina NovaSeq 6000. Clones were called with MiXCR by TCRdb after fastp trimmed the public reads at Q25, and only in-frame beta chains were retained. Rows are unified per CDR3 protein, each entry keeping the most common DNA and genes. This sample is represented by hundreds of thousands of distinct CDR3 sequences; less than 4.5% of them were singletons. The ten largest clones take up around 22% of the sample. The treatment or condition label, read with the paper, signifies: live attenuated yellow fever vaccine strain. The sample consisted of PBMCs, taken on the day of the yellow fever booster vaccination. The receptor set was obtained from a man between 18 and 35 years old who received the YFV17D yellow fever vaccine.

V and J are TRBV7-2 and TRBJ1-3, with D possibly matching TRBD1 (5 bases). This CDR3 comprises 17 residues. Per the germline V gene, CDR1 is SGHTA and CDR2 is FQGNSA. The ends were cut back, 8 bases at V and 0 bases at J, with 20 bases in the middle. The CDR3, as DNA: TGTGCCAGCGGCCGGGGCCTACCGGGGGGCTCTGGAAACACCATATATTTT. This encodes CASGRGLPGGSGNTIYF.

This clonotype was detected ten times or more. V usage is TRBV20-1 and J usage is TRBJ2-5, with TRBD2 matching 9 bases. CDR3 length: 15 residues. CDR1 DFQATT and CDR2 SNEGSKA come from the germline V gene (reference sequence). CDR3 amino acids: CSPQVAGGAGETQYF. CDR3 bases: TGCAGCCCCCAAGTGGCGGGGGGGGCAGGAGAGACCCAGTACTTC.